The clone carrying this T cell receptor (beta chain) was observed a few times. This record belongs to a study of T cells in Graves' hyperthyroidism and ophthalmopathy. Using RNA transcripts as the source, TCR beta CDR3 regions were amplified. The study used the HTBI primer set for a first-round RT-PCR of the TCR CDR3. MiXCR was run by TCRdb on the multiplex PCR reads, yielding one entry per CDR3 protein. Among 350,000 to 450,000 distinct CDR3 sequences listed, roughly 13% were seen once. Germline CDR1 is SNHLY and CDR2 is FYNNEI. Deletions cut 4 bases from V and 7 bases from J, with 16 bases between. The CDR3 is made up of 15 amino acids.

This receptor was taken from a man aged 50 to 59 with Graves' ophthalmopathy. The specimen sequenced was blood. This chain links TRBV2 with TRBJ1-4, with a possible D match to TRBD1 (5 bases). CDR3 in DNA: TGTGCCAGCAGTGGATCCGGGACGAGCGGTGAAAAACTGTTTTTT. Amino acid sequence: CASSGSGTSGEKLFF.